This T cell receptor (beta chain) was identified in a study of T cell changes during pregnancy in multiple sclerosis. V lost 5 bases to trimming and J lost 1 base, with 12 bases between them. Germline V gene lookup returns CDR1 LNHNV and CDR2 YYDKDF (reference sequence). The CDR3 sequence is 14 residues long. Generated by immunoSEQ multiplex PCR, the TCRdb table keeps only in-frame clones and is missing some. The top ten clones hold 0.45% to 0.6% of a sample with around 30,000 clones, 90% of them seen once. The count of this clone is one. The sequencing used CD4+ T cells from peripheral blood mononuclear cells, collected in the third trimester of pregnancy. The chain combines TRBV15 with TRBJ2-7; D perhaps matches TRBD2 (5 bases). This receptor was identified in a female donor in good health, enrolled as a control in a pregnancy study. Written as DNA, the CDR3 is TGTGCCACCAGCGAGGACTTACTATCCTACGAGCAGTACTTC. Residues: CATSEDLLSYEQYF.